This T cell receptor beta chain was observed in a study of human T cells and chemical hapten exposure. Sample time point: patch test 1, 2 weeks after DPC sensitization. The treatment here: therapeutic diphenylcyclopropenone sensitization with weekly scalp DPC. This clonotype was detected many times. Trimming took off 5 bases at V and 7 bases at J, with 21 bases between the two ends. Germline CDR1 DFQATT, CDR2 SNEGSKA (reference sequence). The CDR3 consists of 15 residues. TCRdb passed the RACE reads through MiXCR, listing each CDR3 protein once. The sample carries fewer than 500,000 distinct CDR3 sequences, roughly 4.8% recorded once.

This receptor was taken from a woman aged 45-65 years with alopecia areata. Some clones in this sample may be carry-over from other donors' samples. The chain links TRBV20-1 to TRBJ1-5; D is uncertain. The sequences come from whole blood, collected in connection with sensitization to the hapten diphenylcyclopropenone (DPC). The CDR3: CSASLTVGNHQPQHF. CDR3 bases: TGCAGTGCTTCCCTTACCGTGGGGAATCACCAGCCCCAGCATTTT.